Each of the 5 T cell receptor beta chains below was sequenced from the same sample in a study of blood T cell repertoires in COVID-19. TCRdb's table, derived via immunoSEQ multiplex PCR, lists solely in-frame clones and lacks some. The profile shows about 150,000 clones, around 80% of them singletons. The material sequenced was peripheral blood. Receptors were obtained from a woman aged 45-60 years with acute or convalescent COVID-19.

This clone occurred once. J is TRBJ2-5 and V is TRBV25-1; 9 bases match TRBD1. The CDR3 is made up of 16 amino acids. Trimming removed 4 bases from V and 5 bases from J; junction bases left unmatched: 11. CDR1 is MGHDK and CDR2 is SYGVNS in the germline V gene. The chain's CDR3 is CASSVHRGPGYETQYF. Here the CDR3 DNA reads TGTGCCAGCAGTGTCCACAGGGGGCCGGGGTATGAGACCCAGTACTTC.

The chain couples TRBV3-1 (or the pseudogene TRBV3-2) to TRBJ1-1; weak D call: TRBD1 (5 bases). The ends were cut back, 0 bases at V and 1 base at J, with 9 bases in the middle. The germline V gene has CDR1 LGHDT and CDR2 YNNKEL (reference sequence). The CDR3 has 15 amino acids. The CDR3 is CASSQEGGENTEAFF. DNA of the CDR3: TGTGCCAGCAGCCAAGAAGGAGGGGAGAACACTGAAGCTTTCTTT.

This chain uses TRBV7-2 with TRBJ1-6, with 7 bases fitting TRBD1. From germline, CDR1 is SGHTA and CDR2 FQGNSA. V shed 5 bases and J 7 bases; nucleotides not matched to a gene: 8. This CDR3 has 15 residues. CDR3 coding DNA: TGTGCCAGCAGCCCTCGACAGGGAACCAATTCACCCCTCCACTTT. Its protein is CASSPRQGTNSPLHF.

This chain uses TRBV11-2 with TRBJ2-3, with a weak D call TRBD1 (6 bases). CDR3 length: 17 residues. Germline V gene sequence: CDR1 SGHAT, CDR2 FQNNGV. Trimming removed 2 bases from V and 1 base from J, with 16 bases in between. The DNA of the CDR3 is TGTGCCAGCAGCTTATCCCGGTGGGGGCCTGGCACAGATACGCAGTATTTT. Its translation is CASSLSRWGPGTDTQYF.

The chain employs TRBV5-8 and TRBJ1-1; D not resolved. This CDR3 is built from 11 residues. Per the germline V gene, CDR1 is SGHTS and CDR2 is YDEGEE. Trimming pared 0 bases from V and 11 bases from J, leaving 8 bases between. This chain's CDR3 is CASSLVREAFF. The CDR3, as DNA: TGTGCCAGCAGCTTGGTTAGGGAGGCTTTCTTT.